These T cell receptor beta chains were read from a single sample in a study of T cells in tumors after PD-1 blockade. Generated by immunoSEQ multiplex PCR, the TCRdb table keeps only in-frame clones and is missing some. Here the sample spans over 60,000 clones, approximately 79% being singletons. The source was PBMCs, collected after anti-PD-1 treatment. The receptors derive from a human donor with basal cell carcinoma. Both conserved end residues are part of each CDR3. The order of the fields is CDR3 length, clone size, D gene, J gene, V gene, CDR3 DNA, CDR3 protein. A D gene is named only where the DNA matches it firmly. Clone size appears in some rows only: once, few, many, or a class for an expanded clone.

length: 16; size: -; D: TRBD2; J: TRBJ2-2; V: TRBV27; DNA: TGTGCCAGCAGTTTGATTAGCGGGGGGGCCACCGGGGAGCTGTTTTTT; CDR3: CASSLISGGATGELFF
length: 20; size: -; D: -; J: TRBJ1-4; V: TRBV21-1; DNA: TGTGCCAGCAGCAAAGGACCGGTGGCGTTGGAATGCGCAACTAATGAAAAACTGTTTTTT; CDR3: CASSKGPVALECATNEKLFF
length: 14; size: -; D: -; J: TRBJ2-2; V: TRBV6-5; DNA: TGTGCCACCAAGACCGAAGGGGGCACCGGGGAGCTGTTTTTT; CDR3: CATKTEGGTGELFF
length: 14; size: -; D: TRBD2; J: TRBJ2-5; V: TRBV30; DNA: TGTGCCTCCCATAGCGGGGGGCCCGAAGAGACCCAGTACTTC; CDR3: CASHSGGPEETQYF
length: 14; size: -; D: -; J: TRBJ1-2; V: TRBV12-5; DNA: TGTGCTAGTGGTACCACCCCTCTGTCGGTTGGCTACACCTTC; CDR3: CASGTTPLSVGYTF
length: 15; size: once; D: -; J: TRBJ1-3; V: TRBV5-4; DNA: TGTGCCAGCAGCCCGTCGGGGGTCCATGGAAACACCATATATTTT; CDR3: CASSPSGVHGNTIYF
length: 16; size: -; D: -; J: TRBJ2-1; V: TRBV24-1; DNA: TGTGCCACCAGTGATGACAGGTCAAGCTCCTACAATGAGCAGTTCTTC; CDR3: CATSDDRSSSYNEQFF
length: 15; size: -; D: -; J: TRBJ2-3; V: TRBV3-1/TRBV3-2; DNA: TGTGCCAGCAGCCCCCAAGGGTGGAACACAGATACGCAGTATTTT; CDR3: CASSPQGWNTDTQYF
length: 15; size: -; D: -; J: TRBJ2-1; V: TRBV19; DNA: TGTGCCAGTAGTACCTCAGGGGAACGCTACAATGAGCAGTTCTTC; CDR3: CASSTSGERYNEQFF
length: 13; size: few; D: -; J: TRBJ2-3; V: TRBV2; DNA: TGTGCCAGCAGTGAGTTCAGGGGAGATACGCAGTATTTT; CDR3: CASSEFRGDTQYF
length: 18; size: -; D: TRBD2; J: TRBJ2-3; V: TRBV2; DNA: TGTGCCAGCAGGAAGCTAGCGGGGGGCTTTACTAGCACAGATACGCAGTATTTT; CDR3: CASRKLAGGFTSTDTQYF
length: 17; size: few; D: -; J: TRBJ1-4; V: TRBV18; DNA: TGTGCCAGCTCACCAACCGCGGGAGGGTCTACTAATGAAAAACTGTTTTTT; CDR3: CASSPTAGGSTNEKLFF
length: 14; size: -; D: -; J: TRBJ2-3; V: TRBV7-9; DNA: TGTGCCAGCAGCTTACAAGGGACCGCAGATACGCAGTATTTT; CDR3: CASSLQGTADTQYF
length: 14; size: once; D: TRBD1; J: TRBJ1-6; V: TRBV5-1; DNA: TGCGCCAGCAGCTTGGAGGGACAGGGGACACCCCTCCACTTT; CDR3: CASSLEGQGTPLHF
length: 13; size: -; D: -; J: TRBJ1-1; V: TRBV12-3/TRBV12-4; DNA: TGTGCCAGCAGTTTTATGCAGAACACTGAAGCTTTCTTT; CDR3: CASSFMQNTEAFF
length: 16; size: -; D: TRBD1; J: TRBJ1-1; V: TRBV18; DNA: TGTGCCAGCTCACCAGCGACAGGGGGCTCGGGAACTGAAGCTTTCTTT; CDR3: CASSPATGGSGTEAFF
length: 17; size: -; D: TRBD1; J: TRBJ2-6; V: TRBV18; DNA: TGTGCCAGCTCACCGACAGGGCCCAGCTCTGGGGCCAACGTCCTGACTTTC; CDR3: CASSPTGPSSGANVLTF
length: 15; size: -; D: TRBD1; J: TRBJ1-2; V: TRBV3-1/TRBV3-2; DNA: TGTGCCAGCAGCCTTCGGGACAGCCTAAACTATGGCTACACCTTC; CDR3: CASSLRDSLNYGYTF
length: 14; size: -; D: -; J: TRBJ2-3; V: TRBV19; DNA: TGTGCCAGTAGTAACGAATTACGCACAGATACGCAGTATTTT; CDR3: CASSNELRTDTQYF
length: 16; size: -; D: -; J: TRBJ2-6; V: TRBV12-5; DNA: TGTGCTAGTGGTTTGGAGACGGGCTCTGGGGCCAACGTCCTGACTTTC; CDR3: CASGLETGSGANVLTF
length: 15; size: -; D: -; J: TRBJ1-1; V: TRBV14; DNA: TGTGCCAGCAGCCAAGAGGTGCTACGTAACACTGAAGCTTTCTTT; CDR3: CASSQEVLRNTEAFF
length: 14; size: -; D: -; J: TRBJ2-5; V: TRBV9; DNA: TGTGCCAGCAGCCCTGGGATAGGGCTGGAGACCCAGTACTTC; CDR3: CASSPGIGLETQYF
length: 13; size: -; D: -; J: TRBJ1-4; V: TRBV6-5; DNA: TGTGCCAGCAGTTTCAGCCCCAGGGAAAAACTGTTTTTT; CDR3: CASSFSPREKLFF
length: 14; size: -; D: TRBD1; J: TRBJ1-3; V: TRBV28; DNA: TGTGCCAGCTTCGGGACAGGGCCTGGAAACACCATATATTTT; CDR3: CASFGTGPGNTIYF
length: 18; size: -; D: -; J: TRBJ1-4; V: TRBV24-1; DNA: TGTGCCACCAGTGGTTCCCCAGGGTCAATTGCAACTAATGAAAAACTGTTTTTT; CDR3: CATSGSPGSIATNEKLFF
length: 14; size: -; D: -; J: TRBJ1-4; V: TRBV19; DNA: -; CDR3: CATPPRRVMKNCFF
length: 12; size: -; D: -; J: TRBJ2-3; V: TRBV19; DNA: TGTGCCAGTAGCCCTAGCACAGATACGCAGTATTTT; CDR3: CASSPSTDTQYF
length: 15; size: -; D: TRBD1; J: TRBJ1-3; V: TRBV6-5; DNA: TGTGCCAGCAGTTACTCTAGACAGGGAGGAAACACCATATATTTT; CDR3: CASSYSRQGGNTIYF
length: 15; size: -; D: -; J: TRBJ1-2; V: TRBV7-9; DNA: TGTGCCAGCAGCTCCTGGGACCGAGCTAACTATGGCTACACCTTC; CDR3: CASSSWDRANYGYTF
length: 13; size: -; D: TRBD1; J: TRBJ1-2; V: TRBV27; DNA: TGTGCCAGCAGCCGGGACAGAGGAGGTGGCTACACCTTC; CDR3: CASSRDRGGGYTF
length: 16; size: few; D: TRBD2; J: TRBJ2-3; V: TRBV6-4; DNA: TGTGCCAGCAGTGACTCGAGCGGGGGTAGCACAGATACGCAGTATTTT; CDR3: CASSDSSGGSTDTQYF
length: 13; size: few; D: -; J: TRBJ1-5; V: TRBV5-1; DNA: TGCGCCAGCAGTGAAGGAGCCAATCAGCCCCAGCATTTT; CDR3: CASSEGANQPQHF
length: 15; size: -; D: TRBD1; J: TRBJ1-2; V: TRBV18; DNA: TGTGCCAGCTCGACGAAACAGGGGACTAACTATGGCTACACCTTC; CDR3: CASSTKQGTNYGYTF
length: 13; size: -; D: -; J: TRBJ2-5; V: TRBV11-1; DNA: TGTGCCAGCAGCAAGGAGCGGAAAGGGACCCAGTACTTC; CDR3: CASSKERKGTQYF
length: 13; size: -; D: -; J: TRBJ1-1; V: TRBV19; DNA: TGTGCCAGTATTGGTCGGTTGAACACTGAAGCTTTCTTT; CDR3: CASIGRLNTEAFF
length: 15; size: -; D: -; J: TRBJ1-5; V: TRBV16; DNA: TGTGCCAGCAAGAGAGGGGGAGAACGCAATCAGCCCCAGCATTTT; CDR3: CASKRGGERNQPQHF
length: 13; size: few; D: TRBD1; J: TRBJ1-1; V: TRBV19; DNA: TGTGCCAGTACCGTGACAGGGGGATCTGAAGCTTTCTTT; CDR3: CASTVTGGSEAFF
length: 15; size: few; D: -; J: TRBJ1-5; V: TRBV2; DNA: TGTGCCAGCAGTGGTCAGGTGAATAGCAATCAGCCCCAGCATTTT; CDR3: CASSGQVNSNQPQHF
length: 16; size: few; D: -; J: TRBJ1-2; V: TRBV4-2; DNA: TGTGCCAGCAGCCAAGATACTAATACCAGGGCCTATGGCTACACCTTC; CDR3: CASSQDTNTRAYGYTF
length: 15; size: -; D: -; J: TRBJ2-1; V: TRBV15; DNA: TGTGCCACCAGCAGAGTAGCAGGGACTCGCCATGAGCAGTTCTTC; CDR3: CATSRVAGTRHEQFF
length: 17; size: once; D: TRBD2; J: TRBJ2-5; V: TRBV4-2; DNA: TGTGCCAGCAGCCAAGAAGGGACGCGGGGGGCCGGGGAGACCCAGTACTTC; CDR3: CASSQEGTRGAGETQYF
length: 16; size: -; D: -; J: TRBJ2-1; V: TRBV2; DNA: TGTGCCAGCAGTGAAGGACAGGCAAGCTCCTACAATGAGCAGTTCTTC; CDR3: CASSEGQASSYNEQFF
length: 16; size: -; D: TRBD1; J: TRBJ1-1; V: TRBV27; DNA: TGTGCCAGCAGTTCCCGGACAGGGTCTTGGAGCACTGAAGCTTTCTTT; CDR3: CASSSRTGSWSTEAFF
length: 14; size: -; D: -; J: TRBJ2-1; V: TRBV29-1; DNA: TGCAGCGTTGACCCCAGGTCAGGGAACAATGAGCAGTTCTTC; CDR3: CSVDPRSGNNEQFF
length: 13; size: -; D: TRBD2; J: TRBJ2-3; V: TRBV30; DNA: TGTGCCTGGAATAGCGGGGGGGCAGATACGCAGTATTTT; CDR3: CAWNSGGADTQYF
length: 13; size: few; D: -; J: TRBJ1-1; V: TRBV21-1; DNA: TGTGCCAGTAGACAGTGGATGAACACTGAAGCTTTCTTT; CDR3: CASRQWMNTEAFF
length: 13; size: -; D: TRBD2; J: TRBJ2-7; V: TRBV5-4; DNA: TGTGCCAGCAGCCGGAGGGAGGGTTACGAGCAGTACTTC; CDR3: CASSRREGYEQYF
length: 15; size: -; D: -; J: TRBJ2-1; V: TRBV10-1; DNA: TGCGCCAGCAGTGAGTCTATAGTGCCCTACAATGAGCAGTTCTTC; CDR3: CASSESIVPYNEQFF
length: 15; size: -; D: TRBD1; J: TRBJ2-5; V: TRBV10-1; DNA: TGCGCCAGCACCTCATATACAGGGGAAGGAGAGACCCAGTACTTC; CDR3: CASTSYTGEGETQYF
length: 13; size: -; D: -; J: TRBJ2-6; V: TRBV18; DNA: TGTGCCAGCTCACCCCTTTTGGCCAACGTCCTGACTTTC; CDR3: CASSPLLANVLTF
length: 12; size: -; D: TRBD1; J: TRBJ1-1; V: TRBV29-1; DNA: TGCAGCGCTTCCCTACAGGGGACTGAAGCTTTCTTT; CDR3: CSASLQGTEAFF